The rows below give T cell receptor beta chains drawn from one sample of a study of blood T cell repertoires in COVID-19. The method was immunoSEQ multiplex PCR; TCRdb's version includes in-frame clones alone and lacks a portion of them. The sample contains a few hundred thousand clones, roughly 90% of which appear only once. What was sequenced was peripheral blood. These receptors were taken from a middle-aged man with acute or convalescent COVID-19. CDR3s include the opening cysteine and the closing phenylalanine or tryptophan. A D gene is named only where the DNA matches it firmly. Expanded clones get a size class; other rows say once, few or many, or leave the size out.

D: TRBD1
size: -
V: TRBV3-1/TRBV3-2
J: TRBJ2-7
CDR3: CASSPWDSYEQYF
DNA: TGTGCCAGCAGCCCTTGGGACAGCTACGAGCAGTACTTC

D: TRBD1
size: -
V: TRBV12-5
J: TRBJ2-5
CDR3: CASGSIQGAPETQYF
DNA: TGTGCTAGTGGTTCCATACAGGGGGCGCCGGAGACCCAGTACTTC

D: -
size: -
V: TRBV28
J: TRBJ1-2
CDR3: CASRRTAGGYTF
DNA: TGTGCCAGCAGAAGGACTGCTGGCGGCTACACCTTC

D: TRBD1
size: -
V: TRBV2
J: TRBJ1-4
CDR3: CASRAGGYEKLFF
DNA: TGTGCCAGCAGGGCAGGGGGGTATGAAAAACTGTTTTTT

D: -
size: -
V: TRBV20-1
J: TRBJ2-5
CDR3: CSVQRETQYF
DNA: TGCAGTGTTCAGCGAGAGACCCAGTACTTC

D: -
size: -
V: TRBV19
J: TRBJ1-6
CDR3: CASSISGGGSPLHF
DNA: TGTGCCAGTAGTATATCTGGGGGCGGTTCACCCCTCCACTTT

D: TRBD1
size: few
V: TRBV6-4
J: TRBJ1-5
CDR3: CASRRDRADSNQPQHF
DNA: TGTGCCAGCAGGAGGGACAGGGCGGATAGCAATCAGCCCCAGCATTTT

D: TRBD2
size: once
V: TRBV5-1
J: TRBJ2-4
CDR3: CASSLIHSGRARAKNIQYF
DNA: TGCGCCAGCAGCCTTATCCATAGCGGGAGGGCTCGAGCCAAAAACATTCAGTACTTC

D: TRBD2
size: -
V: TRBV7-2
J: TRBJ2-5
CDR3: CASSFLAGGLETQYF
DNA: TGTGCCAGCAGCTTTCTAGCGGGGGGGCTGGAGACCCAGTACTTC

D: -
size: -
V: TRBV7-9
J: TRBJ1-5
CDR3: CASSLFGQPQHF
DNA: TGTGCCAGCAGCTTATTCGGTCAGCCCCAGCATTTT

D: -
size: -
V: TRBV5-1
J: TRBJ2-7
CDR3: CASSEGTANSYEQYF
DNA: TGCGCCAGCAGTGAGGGGACTGCCAACTCCTACGAGCAGTACTTC

D: TRBD1
size: -
V: TRBV29-1
J: TRBJ1-2
CDR3: CSVFGDSGNGYTF
DNA: TGCAGCGTCTTCGGGGACAGTGGGAATGGCTACACCTTC